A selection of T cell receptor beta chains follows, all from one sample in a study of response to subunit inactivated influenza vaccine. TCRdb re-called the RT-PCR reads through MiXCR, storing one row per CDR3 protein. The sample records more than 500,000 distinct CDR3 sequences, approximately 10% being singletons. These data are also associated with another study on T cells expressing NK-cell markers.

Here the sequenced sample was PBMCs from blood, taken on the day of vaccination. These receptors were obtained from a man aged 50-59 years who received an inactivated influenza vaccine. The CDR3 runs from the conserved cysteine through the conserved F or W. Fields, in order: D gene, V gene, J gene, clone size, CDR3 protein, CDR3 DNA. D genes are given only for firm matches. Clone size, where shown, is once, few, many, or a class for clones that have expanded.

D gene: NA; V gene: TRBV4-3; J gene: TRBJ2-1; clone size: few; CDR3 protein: CASSDGRPYNEQFF; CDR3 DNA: TGCGCCAGCAGCGATGGGCGCCCCTACAATGAGCAGTTCTTC
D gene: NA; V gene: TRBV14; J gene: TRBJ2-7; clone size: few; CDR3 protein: CASSQETPTFQYF; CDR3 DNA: TGTGCCAGCAGCCAAGAGACGCCGACCTTCCAGTACTTC
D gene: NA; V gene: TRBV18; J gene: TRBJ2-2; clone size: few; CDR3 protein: CASSFRSEVSGELFF; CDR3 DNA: TGTGCCAGCTCATTCCGATCGGAGGTGTCCGGGGAGCTGTTTTTT
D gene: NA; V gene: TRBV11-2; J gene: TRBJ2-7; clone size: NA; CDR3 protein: CASSVRPGTASYEQYF; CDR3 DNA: TGTGCCAGCAGCGTCCGACCTGGGACCGCGTCCTACGAGCAGTACTTC
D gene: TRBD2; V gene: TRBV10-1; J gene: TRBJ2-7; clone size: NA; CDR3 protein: CAGGDSSYEQYF; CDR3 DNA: TGCGCCGGGGGGGACTCCTCCTACGAGCAGTACTTC
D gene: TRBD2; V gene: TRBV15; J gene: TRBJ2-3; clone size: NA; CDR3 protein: CATSRAPAGGEDTQYF; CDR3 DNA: TGTGCCACCAGCAGAGCTCCAGCGGGGGGCGAAGATACGCAGTATTTT
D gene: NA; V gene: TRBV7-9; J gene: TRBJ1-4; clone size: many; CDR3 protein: CASSLAGTTNEKLFF; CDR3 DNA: TGTGCCAGCAGCTTAGCCGGGACAACAAATGAAAAACTGTTTTTT
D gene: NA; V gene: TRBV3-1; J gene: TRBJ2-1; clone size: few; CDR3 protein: CASSPAVGNNEQFF; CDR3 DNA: TGTGCCAGCAGCCCTGCTGTGGGGAACAATGAGCAGTTCTTC
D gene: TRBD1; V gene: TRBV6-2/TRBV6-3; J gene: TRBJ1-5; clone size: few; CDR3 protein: CASSYRDRVQPQHF; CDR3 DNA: TGTGCCAGCAGTTACAGAGACAGGGTCCAGCCCCAGCATTTT
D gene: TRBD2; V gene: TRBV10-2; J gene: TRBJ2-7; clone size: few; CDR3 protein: CASSLGLAGLPTYEQYF; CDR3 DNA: TGCGCCAGCAGTCTTGGACTAGCGGGACTTCCTACCTACGAGCAGTACTTC
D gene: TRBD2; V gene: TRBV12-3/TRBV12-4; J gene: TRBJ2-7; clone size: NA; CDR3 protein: CASSSNPLAGGYEQYF; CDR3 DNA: TGTGCCAGCAGTTCAAACCCGCTAGCGGGTGGTTACGAGCAGTACTTC
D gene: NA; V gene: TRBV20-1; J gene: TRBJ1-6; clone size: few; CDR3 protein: CSARAVQSPYNSPLHF; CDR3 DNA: TGCAGTGCTAGAGCCGTCCAGAGCCCCTATAATTCACCCCTCCACTTT